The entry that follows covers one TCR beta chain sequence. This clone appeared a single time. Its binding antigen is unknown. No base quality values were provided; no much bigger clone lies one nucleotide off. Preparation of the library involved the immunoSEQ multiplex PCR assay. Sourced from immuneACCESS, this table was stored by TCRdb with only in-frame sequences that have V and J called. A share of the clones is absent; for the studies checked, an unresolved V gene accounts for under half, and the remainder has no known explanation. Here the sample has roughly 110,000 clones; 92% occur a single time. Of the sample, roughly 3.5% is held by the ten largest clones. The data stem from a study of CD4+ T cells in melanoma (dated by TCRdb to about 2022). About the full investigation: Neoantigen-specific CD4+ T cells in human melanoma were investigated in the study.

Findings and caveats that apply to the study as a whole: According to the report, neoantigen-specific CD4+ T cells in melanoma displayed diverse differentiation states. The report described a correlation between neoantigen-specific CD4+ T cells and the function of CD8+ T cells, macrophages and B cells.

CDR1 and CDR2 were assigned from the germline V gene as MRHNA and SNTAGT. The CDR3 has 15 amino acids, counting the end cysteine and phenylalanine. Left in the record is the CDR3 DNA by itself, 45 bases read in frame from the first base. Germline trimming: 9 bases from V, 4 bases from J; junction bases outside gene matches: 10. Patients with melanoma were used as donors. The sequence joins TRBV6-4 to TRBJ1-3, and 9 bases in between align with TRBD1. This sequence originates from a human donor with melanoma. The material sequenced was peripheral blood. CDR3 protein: CASRNRTGGGNTIYF. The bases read TGTGCCAGTCGAAATCGAACAGGGGGCGGAAACACCATATATTTT.